One sample yielded the 16 T cell receptor beta chains listed below, sequenced in a study of cytomegalovirus exposure and HLA in healthy donors. Researchers ran the PCR with 60 Vbeta and 13 Jbeta primers. Method: immunoSEQ multiplex PCR; TCRdb's copy keeps in-frame clones and lacks some. Of some 100,000 clones in the sample, approximately 80% were seen once. Specimen: PBMCs. These receptors originate from a male donor in good health and CMV-seropositive.

The CDR3 here is CAWRWRGEQYF. As DNA, the CDR3 is TGTGCCTGGAGGTGGAGAGGCGAGCAGTACTTC. This chain connects TRBV30 to TRBJ2-7; D is ambiguous. This CDR3 comprises 11 residues. The V gene's germline CDR1 is GTSNPN and CDR2 SVGIG (reference sequence). Trimming took off 3 bases at V and 6 bases at J, with 9 bases between the two ends.

J is TRBJ1-2 and V is TRBV4-2, with 7 bases aligning to TRBD1. CDR3 length equals 17 residues. Germline assignment: CDR1 LGHNA and CDR2 YNFKEQ. V shed 0 bases, J shed 8 bases, and the junction held 15 bases outside the gene matches. For the CDR3, the DNA is TGTGCCAGCAGCCAAGATCAAGGGGTAGGGGGCGGCGGAGGCTACACCTTC. This encodes CASSQDQGVGGGGGYTF.

The chain has TRBV5-6 and TRBJ1-4; weak D call: TRBD1 (6 bases). The germline V gene has CDR1 SGHDT and CDR2 YYEEEE. CDR3 length equals 14 residues. V shed 2 bases and J shed 5 bases, with 10 bases lying between them. The CDR3 loop is CASSLGQLNEKLFF. The DNA of the CDR3 is TGTGCCAGCAGCTTAGGACAGTTGAATGAAAAACTGTTTTTT.

The J gene is TRBJ2-7, the V gene TRBV1; the table's D call TRBD2 went unverified against the DNA. TRBV1 has pseudogene status. The CDR3 spans 16 residues. The CDR3, as DNA: TGCACCAGCAGCCAGGGAGCTAGCGGGTTCTCCTACGAGCAGTACTTC. Its translation: CTSSQGASGFSYEQYF.

The V gene is TRBV10-3, the J gene TRBJ1-3; D ambiguous. The germline gives CDR1 ENHRY, CDR2 SYGVKD. The CDR3 is 14 residues long. Trimming removed 10 bases from V and 0 bases from J, with 13 bases in between. CDR3 in DNA: TGTGCCACCACCCCCACGAGCTCTGGAAACACCATATATTTT. Translated, it gives CATTPTSSGNTIYF.

The J gene is TRBJ1-5, the V gene TRBV30; the D gene is possibly TRBD1 (5 bases). The germline V and J ends were trimmed by 2 bases and 7 bases, with 15 bases remaining between them. The germline V gene has CDR1 GTSNPN and CDR2 SVGIG (reference sequence). The CDR3 length is 14 residues. The CDR3 reads CAWSLRGGNQPQHF. The CDR3 DNA reads TGTGCCTGGAGTCTGCGGGGGGGTAACCAGCCCCAGCATTTT.

This chain uses TRBV2 with TRBJ2-7, with D maybe TRBD1 (6 bases). The CDR3 consists of 16 residues. Germline assignment: CDR1 SNHLY and CDR2 FYNNEI. V dropped 3 bases and J dropped 0 bases, with 15 bases sitting between them. The CDR3 nucleotides read TGTGCCAGCAGTGATCGTCACAGGGAGATCTCCTACGAGCAGTACTTC. This sequence encodes CASSDRHREISYEQYF.

The V call is TRBV7-8, the J call TRBJ2-1; 8 nucleotides line up with TRBD2. Trimming cost V 5 bases and J 12 bases; bases outside gene matches: 3. Germline-derived CDR1 and CDR2 are SGHVS and FQNEAQ. The CDR3 loop spans 11 amino acids. CDR3 region: CASSAGRGQFF. DNA for the CDR3: TGTGCCAGCAGCGCCGGGAGGGGGCAGTTCTTC.

The gene calls are TRBV9 and TRBJ2-2; D uncertain. V lost 0 bases and J 4 bases, leaving 10 bases between the germline ends. The CDR3 has 15 amino acids. In germline, CDR1 is SGDLS, CDR2 YYNGEE. CDR3 sequence (DNA): TGTGCCAGCAGCGTAGAGGCAGGAACCACCGGGGAGCTGTTTTTT. Amino acid sequence: CASSVEAGTTGELFF.

The chain is built from TRBV4-1 and TRBJ1-1; 8 bases fit TRBD1. The ends lost 2 bases at V and 0 bases at J; junction bases unmatched: 8. From germline, CDR1 is MGHRA and CDR2 YSYEKL. The CDR3 loop spans 17 amino acids. The CDR3 here is CASSQTTGTGLNTEAFF. The CDR3 DNA follows: TGCGCCAGCAGCCAAACTACCGGGACAGGCTTGAACACTGAAGCTTTCTTT.

The J gene is TRBJ1-1, the V gene TRBV19, with 11 bases lining up with TRBD1. The CDR3 length is 16 residues. With V trimmed by 5 bases and J by 1 base, 6 bases remained unmatched. Germline CDR1 and CDR2: LNHDA and SQIVND (reference sequence). The CDR3 bases are TGTGCCAGTAGTTGGGGGGACAGGGGGGCGAACACTGAAGCTTTCTTT. Its translation is CASSWGDRGANTEAFF.

The chain uses TRBV4-3 and TRBJ1-2, with D uncertain. The germline gives CDR1 LGHNA, CDR2 YSLEER. Between the trimmed V and J ends, which lost 5 bases and 2 bases, there was a span of 15 bases. The CDR3 has 15 residues. CDR3 region: CASSEGLSGNYGYTF. The CDR3 region has the DNA TGCGCCAGCAGCGAGGGCCTCTCGGGGAACTATGGCTACACCTTC.

This clone was counted between two and nine times. V usage is TRBV5-1 and J usage is TRBJ2-5; a possible D gene is TRBD2 (5 bases). Germline V gene lookup returns CDR1 SGHRS and CDR2 YFSETQ. The CDR3 has 13 residues. V shed 4 bases and J shed 2 bases, with 9 bases lying between them. The CDR3 DNA follows: TGCGCCAGCAGCCTGAGGGCACAAGAGACCCAGTACTTC. Residues: CASSLRAQETQYF.

The V call is TRBV5-1, the J call TRBJ1-1, with TRBD1 matching over 7 bases. Germline V gene lookup returns CDR1 SGHRS and CDR2 YFSETQ. The CDR3 loop spans 13 amino acids. Losses at the gene ends were 5 bases for V and 10 bases for J; bases not matched to a gene: 11. Here the CDR3 reads CASSNTGAQVAFF. The CDR3, as DNA: TGCGCCAGCAGTAACACAGGGGCGCAGGTAGCTTTCTTT.

CDR3 coding DNA: TGTGCCAGCAGCCCCACTAGTCGGGATACGCAGTATTTT. It translates to CASSPTSRDTQYF. The chain links TRBV7-3 to TRBJ2-3; D perhaps matches TRBD2 (5 bases). V dropped 5 bases and J dropped 6 bases, with 12 bases sitting between them. Germline-derived CDR1 and CDR2 are SGHTA and FQGTGA. This CDR3 has 13 residues.

V is TRBV18 and J is TRBJ1-5; perhaps TRBD1 as D (6 bases). The CDR3 contains 15 residues. The V gene's germline CDR1 is KGHSH and CDR2 LQKENI. Trimming cost V 8 bases and J 7 bases, with 21 bases left between them. CDR3 nucleotide sequence: TGTGCCAGCAACGACGGGGGGGGCGTGGAGCAGCCCCAGCATTTT. Protein sequence: CASNDGGGVEQPQHF.